This T cell receptor (beta chain) appears in the sequencing data of a study of post-analysis software for immune sequencing data. Concerning this clonotype: Its antigen remains unidentified.

Whole-study results and caveats: Elevated frequency relative to controls characterized four or five TRBV segments in patients, TRBV5-6, TRBV5-1 and TRBV20-1 among them.

Carried by the TCR beta cDNA libraries were unique molecular identifiers. TCRdb fed the PCR reads into MiXCR, producing one record per CDR3 protein. The repertoire holds roughly 670,000 distinct CDR3 sequences, with over 45% as singletons. V dropped 6 bases and J dropped 5 bases, with 14 bases sitting between them. The germline V gene has CDR1 SGHRS and CDR2 YFSETQ. This CDR3 comprises 13 residues. This TCR derives from a girl aged 2-9 years with multiple sclerosis. The V and J genes are TRBV5-1 and TRBJ2-5; D remains unclear. The sample was blood. In DNA, the CDR3 is TGCGCCAGCAACCAAGCTACAGAGGAGACCCAGTACTTC. Protein: CASNQATEETQYF. Combining the CDR3 with reference TRBV5-1 and TRBJ2-5 gives the whole variable domain KAGVTQTPRYLIKTRGQQVTLSCSPISGHRSVSWYQQTPGQGLQFLFEYFSETQRNKGNFPGRFSGRQFSNSRSEMNVSTLELGDSALYLCASNQATEETQYFGPGTRLLVL.